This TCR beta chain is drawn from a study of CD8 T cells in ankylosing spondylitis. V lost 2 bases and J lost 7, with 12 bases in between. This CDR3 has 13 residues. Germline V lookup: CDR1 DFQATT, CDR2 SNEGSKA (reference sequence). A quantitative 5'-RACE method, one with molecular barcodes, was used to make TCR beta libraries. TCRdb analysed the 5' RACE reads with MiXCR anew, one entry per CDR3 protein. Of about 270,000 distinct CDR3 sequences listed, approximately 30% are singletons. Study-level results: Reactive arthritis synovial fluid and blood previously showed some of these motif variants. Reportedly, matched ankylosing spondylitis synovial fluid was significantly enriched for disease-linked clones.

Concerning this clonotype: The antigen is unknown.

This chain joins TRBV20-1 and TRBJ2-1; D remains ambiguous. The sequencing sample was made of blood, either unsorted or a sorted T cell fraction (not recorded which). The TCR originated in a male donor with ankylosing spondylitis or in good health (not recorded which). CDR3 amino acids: CSARYGFRNEQFF. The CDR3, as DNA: TGCAGTGCTAGATACGGGTTCAGGAATGAGCAGTTCTTC.